The T cell receptor beta chain under discussion was sequenced for a study of shared clonotypes between healthy human individuals. Cells designated naive CD8 were CD45RO-negative and were positively selected for CCR7, with terminally differentiated effector memory CD45RA+ cells excluded. Some clones are missing from TCRdb's copy, which holds only in-frame ones; the method was immunoSEQ multiplex PCR. Here the sample spans around 600,000 clones, roughly 96% being singletons. The sequencing sample was made of naive CD8+ T cells sorted from blood. This TCR was recovered from a woman in her twenties or thirties in good health.

In nucleotides, the CDR3 is TGTGCCAGTAGTATTTTGCAGGGGGCAGGGCAGCCCCAGCATTTT. It encodes CASSILQGAGQPQHF. This chain links TRBV19 with TRBJ1-5; 8 bases map to TRBD1. Germline V gene data show CDR1 as LNHDA and CDR2 as SQIVND (reference sequence). Trimming took 3 bases from V and 7 from J; bases not matched to a gene: 8. The CDR3 totals 15 residues.